The source of this T cell receptor beta chain is a study of cytomegalovirus exposure and HLA in healthy donors. Details on this clone: Its antigen is undetermined.

Trimming took 2 bases from V and 5 from J, leaving 13 bases between them. The CDR3 loop spans 14 amino acids. Germline CDR1 SGHNT, CDR2 YYREEE (reference sequence). Study-level findings and limits: Clonal expansion, a later analysis showed, was greater in HLA-associated TCR beta chains than in equally common others. Most TCR beta V segments were productive about 87% or about 30% of the time in an earlier analysis. Sequencing artifact likely explains a cluster of highly shared sequence variants. With high specificity and sensitivity, the classifier reportedly diagnosed cytomegalovirus status.

Primers for the PCR totalled 60 Vbeta and 13 Jbeta. Only in-frame clones appear in the TCRdb table, and some are missing; sequencing was by immunoSEQ multiplex PCR. The data show under 90,000 clones, with about 90% seen just once and around 2.5% held by the top ten. The chain couples TRBV5-4 to TRBJ2-5; tentatively, D is TRBD2 (5 bases). This TCR derives from a young man in good health and CMV-seronegative. The sample comprised PBMCs. The CDR3 protein is CASSLAEGWETQYF. CDR3 DNA: TGTGCCAGCAGCTTAGCGGAAGGGTGGGAGACCCAGTACTTC.